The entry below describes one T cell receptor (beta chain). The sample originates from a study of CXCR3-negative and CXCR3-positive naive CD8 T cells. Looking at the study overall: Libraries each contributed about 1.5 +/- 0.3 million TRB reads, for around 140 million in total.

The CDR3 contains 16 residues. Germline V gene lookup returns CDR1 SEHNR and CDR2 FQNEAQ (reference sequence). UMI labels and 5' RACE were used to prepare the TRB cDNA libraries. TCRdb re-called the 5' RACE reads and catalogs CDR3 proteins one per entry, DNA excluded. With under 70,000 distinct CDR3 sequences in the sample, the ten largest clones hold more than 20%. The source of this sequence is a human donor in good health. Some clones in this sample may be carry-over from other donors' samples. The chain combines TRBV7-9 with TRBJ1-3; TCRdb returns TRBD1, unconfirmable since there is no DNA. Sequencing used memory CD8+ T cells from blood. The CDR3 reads CASSPDRGPRGNTIYF.